This TCR beta chain was obtained from a study of blood T cell repertoires in COVID-19. Study overall: The study drew acute and convalescent COVID-19 samples from the United States, Italy and Spain.

Authors' analysis steps: Quantification of nucleated cells was approximated via reference gene primer amplification. Method: immunoSEQ multiplex PCR; TCRdb's copy keeps in-frame clones and lacks some. V, J and clone size derive from that table, while D and trimming were established from the DNA sequence. In the table there are fewer than 80,000 clones, around 89% of which are singletons. In germline, CDR1 is SGHAT, CDR2 FQNNGV. V was pared by 0 bases and J by 4 bases, with 3 bases of the junction left unmatched. The CDR3 covers 15 residues. The receptor comes from a human donor in a cohort sampled during active COVID-19. The material sequenced was peripheral blood. V gene TRBV11-2 combines with J gene TRBJ2-1; 7 nucleotides match TRBD2. CDR3 in amino acids: CASSLDRLAYNEQFF. The CDR3 DNA follows: TGTGCCAGCAGCTTAGATAGACTAGCATACAATGAGCAGTTCTTC.